A single sample is the source of the 12 T cell receptor beta chains below, sequenced in a study of T cells after yellow fever vaccination. TCRdb reprocessed the 5' RACE reads via MiXCR and lists one record per CDR3 protein. The sample carries about 220,000 distinct CDR3 sequences, more than 3% recorded once. The sequencing used CD4+ T cells sorted from PBMCs, collected 10 days after the yellow fever booster vaccination. The receptor source for this set is a man younger than 35 who received the YFV17D yellow fever vaccine.

This clonotype was counted a few times. The gene calls are TRBV7-2 and TRBJ1-2; 7 bases match TRBD1. V gave up 5 bases and J gave up 8 bases; unmatched junction bases: 8. The CDR3 is 13 residues long. CDR1 and CDR2 (germline): SGHTA, FQGNSA. The CDR3 is CASSRDRERGYTF. The CDR3 DNA reads TGTGCCAGCAGCCGAGACAGGGAGCGGGGCTACACCTTC.

This clonotype was picked up a small number of times. This chain links TRBV28 with TRBJ1-6, with D unresolved. In germline, CDR1 is MDHEN, CDR2 SYDVKM. V was pared by 4 bases and J by 14 bases, with 21 bases between. CDR3 size: 15 residues. The CDR3, as DNA: TGTGCCAGCAGTTGGGCCTCGAGCAGCCGTACGACCCTCCACTTT. Translation gives CASSWASSSRTTLHF.

In this sample, this clonotype turned up many times. The chain joins TRBV3-1 to TRBJ2-5, with 7 bases that match TRBD1. This CDR3 spans 14 amino acids. J gave up 2 bases and V 4 bases, and 4 bases lay outside the gene matches. Germline CDR1 LGHDT, CDR2 YNNKEL (reference sequence). The DNA for the CDR3 is TGTGCCAGCAGCCCTACAGGGGTGCAAGAGACCCAGTACTTC. Protein sequence: CASSPTGVQETQYF.

CDR3 DNA sequence: TGTGCCAGCAGCGTGGGACTTAGGGAGACCCAGTACTTC. This sequence encodes CASSVGLRETQYF. The chain recombines TRBV7-6 with TRBJ2-5; TRBD2 might be the D (6 bases). This CDR3 contains 13 residues. Deletions cut 5 bases from V and 5 bases from J, with 12 bases between. Per the germline V gene, CDR1 is SGHVS and CDR2 is FNYEAQ.

There are many counts of this clonotype. The V gene is TRBV5-1, the J gene TRBJ2-3; no definite D call. Germline V gene data show CDR1 as SGHRS and CDR2 as YFSETQ. Trimming pared 3 bases from V and 3 bases from J, leaving 11 bases between. The CDR3 runs 14 residues. CDR3 sequence: CASSSRAGTDTQYF. DNA for the CDR3: TGCGCCAGCAGCTCTCGGGCAGGAACAGATACGCAGTATTTT. Complete variable domain (other parts from reference TRBV5-1 and TRBJ2-3): KAGVTQTPRYLIKTRGQQVTLSCSPISGHRSVSWYQQTPGQGLQFLFEYFSETQRNKGNFPGRFSGRQFSNSRSEMNVSTLELGDSALYLCASSSRAGTDTQYFGPGTRLTVL.

This clonotype was seen more than once but under ten times. The V and J genes are TRBV7-2 and TRBJ2-1; D unclear. The CDR3 is 15 residues long. With 3 bases removed from V and 2 bases from J, the gap between germline ends came to 11 bases. Germline V gives CDR1 SGHTA, CDR2 FQGNSA. As DNA, the CDR3 is TGTGCCAGCAGCTTGTGGAGCAGACCCTACAATGAGCAGTTCTTC. Encoded protein: CASSLWSRPYNEQFF.

In its sample, this clonotype was seen many times. This rearrangement joins TRBV12-3 or TRBV12-4 to TRBJ1-4, with D perhaps TRBD1 (6 bases). CDR3 size: 17 residues. The V end lost 6 bases, the J end lost 4 bases, and 21 bases lay between the germline ends. The CDR3 protein is CASSSRWGPGRNEKLFF. CDR3 in DNA: TGTGCCAGCAGCTCGCGATGGGGGCCGGGTCGTAATGAAAAACTGTTTTTT.

This clonotype has only a few counts. The rearrangement uses TRBV4-1 and TRBJ2-7; possible D gene TRBD1, 5 bases. The length of the CDR3 is 15 residues. Trimming took off 2 bases at V and 6 bases at J, with 17 bases between the two ends. Germline V gives CDR1 MGHRA, CDR2 YSYEKL. The CDR3 is CASSQPLAGPGEQYF. The CDR3 DNA sequence: TGCGCCAGCAGCCAACCCCTGGCAGGGCCGGGCGAGCAGTACTTC.

This clonotype was seen many times. This chain uses TRBV5-1 with TRBJ2-2; D call uncertain. Germline CDR1 reads SGHRS; CDR2 reads YFSETQ. CDR3 size: 14 residues. The ends were cut back, 1 base at V and 5 bases at J, with 9 bases in the middle. The CDR3 DNA reads TGCGCCAGCAGCTTGTCTGAATATACCGGGGAGCTGTTTTTT. Its protein is CASSLSEYTGELFF. Full variable domain (outside the CDR3, taken from reference TRBV5-1 and TRBJ2-2): KAGVTQTPRYLIKTRGQQVTLSCSPISGHRSVSWYQQTPGQGLQFLFEYFSETQRNKGNFPGRFSGRQFSNSRSEMNVSTLELGDSALYLCASSLSEYTGELFFGEGSRLTVL.

This clonotype was observed a few times. J is TRBJ2-3 and V is TRBV7-2, with D possibly being TRBD1 or TRBD2 (7 bases each). V lost 5 bases to trimming and J lost 2 bases, with 17 bases between them. This CDR3 has 16 residues. The germline gives CDR1 SGHTA, CDR2 FQGNSA. In nucleotides, the CDR3 is TGTGCCAGCAGCGGGGGAGGGGGCCATCCCACAGATACGCAGTATTTT. As protein: CASSGGGGHPTDTQYF.

This clonotype was picked up a small number of times. The rearrangement links TRBV18 to TRBJ2-7; D possibly corresponds to TRBD2 (6 bases). Germline V gene sequence: CDR1 KGHSH, CDR2 LQKENI. The V and J ends lost 2 bases and 6 bases respectively, with 11 bases between them. The CDR3 runs to 13 residues. This CDR3 is CASSPGGVGEQYV. DNA for the CDR3: TGTGCCAGCTCACCAGGAGGGGTTGGCGAGCAGTACGTC.

This clonotype has only a few counts. V usage is TRBV28 and J usage is TRBJ2-1, with D tentatively TRBD1 (6 bases). Germline CDR1 is MDHEN and CDR2 is SYDVKM. Trimming cost V 4 bases and J 5 bases, with 12 bases left between them. This CDR3 comprises 14 residues. Here the CDR3 reads CASSSIGQNNEQFF. The CDR3 bases are TGTGCCAGCAGTTCCATCGGACAGAACAATGAGCAGTTCTTC. The full variable domain, with the rest looked up from reference TRBV28 and TRBJ2-1, is DVKVTQSSRYLVKRTGEKVFLECVQDMDHENMFWYRQDPGLGLRLIYFSYDVKMKEKGDIPEGYSVSREKKERFSLILESASTNQTSMYLCASSSIGQNNEQFFGPGTRLTVL.